This T cell receptor beta chain derives from a study of cytomegalovirus exposure and HLA in healthy donors. Regarding this clone: Sequence at one end of the junction differs from germline and may be a read error.

Germline V gives CDR1 SEHNR, CDR2 FQNEAQ (reference sequence). This CDR3 is built from 19 residues. PCR primers comprised 60 Vbeta and 13 Jbeta primers. Sequenced by immunoSEQ multiplex PCR; TCRdb stores in-frame clones only, minus some. The sample records approximately 130,000 clones, around 80% being singletons. This rearrangement joins TRBV7-9 to TRBJ2-7; a possible D gene is TRBD2 (6 bases). Sequencing used PBMCs. The TCR originated in a female donor in good health and CMV-seropositive. The CDR3 region is CSSSGSDRGGGNLVYEQYF. CDR3 sequence (DNA): TGTTCCAGCAGCGGGTCGGACCGGGGAGGCGGCAATTTGGTATACGAGCAGTACTTC. The full variable domain, completed using reference TRBV7-9 and TRBJ2-7, is DTGVSQNPRHKITKRGQNVTFRCDPISEHNRLYWYRQTLGQGPEFLTYFQNEAQLEKSRLLSDRFSAERPKGSFSTLEIQRTEQGDSAMYLCSSSGSDRGGGNLVYEQYFGPGTRLTVT.